This record concerns one TCR beta chain sequence. Antigen specificity is unknown. The CDR3 consists of 13 residues. Germline V CDR1 and CDR2: LNHDA, SQIVND (reference sequence). The data are from a study of CXCR3-negative and CXCR3-positive naive CD8 T cells. General observations from the study: CXCR3-expressing naive cells carried TRB CDR3s more hydrophobic than those of CXCR3-negative naive cells. Cryopreservation partially lowered CXCR3 expression, so most assays used fresh PBMCs. Naive cells that were CXCR3-negative or CXCR3-positive used TRBV-TRBJ genes alike, while memory cells diverged. Similarly elevated diversity marked both naive subsets, with memory CD8+ cells showing far lower diversity.

Libraries of TRB cDNA were made by 5' RACE and carried UMIs. TCRdb reprocessed the 5' RACE reads and reports one entry per CDR3 protein, with no DNA. The table lists approximately 62,000 distinct CDR3 sequences. Sequenced material: naive CXCR3- CD8+ T cells from blood. Indicated subset: CD45RO-CCR7+CD27+CD95- naive CD8+ T cells lacking CXCR3 (TNR3-). The chain employs TRBV19 and TRBJ1-1. The sequence derives from a human donor in good health. Some clones in this sample may be carry-over from other donors' samples. The CDR3 region is CASSISGYTEAFF.